This entry features one T cell receptor beta chain sequence. Its antigen is unidentified. At the time of sampling, donors were nominally healthy, though unrecorded immune exposures were likely. In the PCR, 60 Vbeta and 13 Jbeta primers were used. TCRdb's table, derived via immunoSEQ multiplex PCR, lists solely in-frame clones and lacks some. The sample lists 150,000 to 200,000 clones, about 80% seen once, with 2% to 2.5% in the top ten. The data stem from a study of cytomegalovirus exposure and HLA in healthy donors. Overall study context: Out of approximately 170 million T cells, an earlier analysis found 117 million unique TCR beta sequences in total.

Germline loops: CDR1 SGHRS, CDR2 YFSETQ. This CDR3 region has 14 residues. V dropped 4 bases and J dropped 6 bases, with 17 bases sitting between them. Study-wide results and limits: As was reported, the classifier diagnosed cytomegalovirus status with high specificity and sensitivity.

The receptor was derived from a woman in her 30s in good health and CMV-seronegative. The specimen sequenced was PBMCs. V usage is TRBV5-1 and J usage is TRBJ2-7; D possibly corresponds to TRBD1 (5 bases). In DNA form, the CDR3 reads TGCGCCAGCAGCCCGCAGGGATTTTCCGGCGAGCAGTACTTC. Its protein product is CASSPQGFSGEQYF.